This section outlines one T cell receptor beta chain sequence together with its context. What it binds is not known. The data were produced by immunoSEQ multiplex PCR, yet TCRdb's version contains in-frame clones alone and is incomplete. The sample lists some 72,000 clones, about 90% seen once, with 6% to 8.5% in the top ten. This sample was included in a study of T cell responses to AZD1222 COVID-19 vaccine. Study-level points and caveats: Only a handful of AZD1222 recipients, six or seven in all, had baseline seropositivity.

Sequencing was performed on peripheral blood, taken on day 0 of MenACWY control vaccination. The receptor was derived from an adult in good health.

The chain's CDR3 is CASSPPRLRSEYQETQYF. The CDR3 DNA reads TGTGCCAGCTCACCACCGAGGTTAAGATCGGAGTACCAAGAGACCCAGTACTTC. This chain uses TRBV18 with TRBJ2-5; D remains ambiguous. Germline V gene sequence: CDR1 KGHSH, CDR2 LQKENI. V lost 0 bases to trimming and J lost 0 bases, with 17 bases between them. The CDR3 consists of 18 residues.